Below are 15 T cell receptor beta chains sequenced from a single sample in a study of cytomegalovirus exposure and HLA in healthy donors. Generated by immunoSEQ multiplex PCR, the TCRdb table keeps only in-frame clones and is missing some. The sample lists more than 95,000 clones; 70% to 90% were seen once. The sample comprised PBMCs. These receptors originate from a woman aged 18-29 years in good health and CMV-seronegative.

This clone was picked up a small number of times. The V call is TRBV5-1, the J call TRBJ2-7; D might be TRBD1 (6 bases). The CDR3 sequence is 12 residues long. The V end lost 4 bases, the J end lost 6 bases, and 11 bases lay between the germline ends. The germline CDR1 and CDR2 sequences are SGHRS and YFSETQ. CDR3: CASSPNRVEQYF. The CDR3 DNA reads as TGCGCCAGCAGCCCGAACAGGGTCGAGCAGTACTTC.

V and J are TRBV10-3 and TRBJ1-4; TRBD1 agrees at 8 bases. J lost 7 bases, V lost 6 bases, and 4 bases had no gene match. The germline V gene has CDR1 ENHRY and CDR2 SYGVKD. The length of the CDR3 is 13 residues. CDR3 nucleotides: TGTGCCATCAGGACAGGGGTCGGTGAAAAACTGTTTTTT. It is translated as CAIRTGVGEKLFF.

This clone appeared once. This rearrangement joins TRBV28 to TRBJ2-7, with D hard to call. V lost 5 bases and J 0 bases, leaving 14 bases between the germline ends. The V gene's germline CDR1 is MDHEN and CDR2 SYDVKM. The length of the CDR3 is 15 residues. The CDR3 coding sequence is TGTGCCAGCAGTCCCCCCCCGTCCAGCTCCTACGAGCAGTACTTC. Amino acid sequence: CASSPPPSSSYEQYF.

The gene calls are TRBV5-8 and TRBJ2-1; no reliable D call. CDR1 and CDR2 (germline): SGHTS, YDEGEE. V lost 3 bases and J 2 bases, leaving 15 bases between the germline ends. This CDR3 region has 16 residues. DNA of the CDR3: TGTGCCAGCAGCTCGACCCTGACTCGAACCTACAATGAGCAGTTCTTC. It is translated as CASSSTLTRTYNEQFF. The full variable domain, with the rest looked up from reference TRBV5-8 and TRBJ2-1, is EAGVTQSPTHLIKTRGQQATLRCSPISGHTSVYWYQQALGLGLQFLLWYDEGEERNRGNFPPRFSGRQFPNYSSELNVNALELEDSALYLCASSSTLTRTYNEQFFGPGTRLTVL.

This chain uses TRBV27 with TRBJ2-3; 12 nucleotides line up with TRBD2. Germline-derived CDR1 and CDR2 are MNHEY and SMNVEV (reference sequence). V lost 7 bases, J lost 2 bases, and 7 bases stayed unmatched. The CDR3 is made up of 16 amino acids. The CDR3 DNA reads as TGTGCCAGCACCCCACGACTAGCGGGGGACACAGATACGCAGTATTTT. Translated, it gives CASTPRLAGDTDTQYF.

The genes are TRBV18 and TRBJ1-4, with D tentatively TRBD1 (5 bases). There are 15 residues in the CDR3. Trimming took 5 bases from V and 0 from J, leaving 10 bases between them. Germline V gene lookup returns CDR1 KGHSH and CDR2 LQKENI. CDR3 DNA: TGTGCCAGCTCATTAGACAGTGCAACTAATGAAAAACTGTTTTTT. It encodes CASSLDSATNEKLFF. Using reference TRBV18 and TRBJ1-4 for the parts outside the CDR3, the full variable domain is NAGVMQNPRHLVRRRGQEARLRCSPMKGHSHVYWYRQLPEEGLKFMVYLQKENIIDESGMPKERFSAEFPKEGPSILRIQQVVRGDSAAYFCASSLDSATNEKLFFGSGTQLSVL.

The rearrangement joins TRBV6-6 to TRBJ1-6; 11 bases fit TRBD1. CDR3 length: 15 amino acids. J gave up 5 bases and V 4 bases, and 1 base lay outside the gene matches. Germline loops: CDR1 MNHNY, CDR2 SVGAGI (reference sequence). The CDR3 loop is CASSLDRGHNSPLHF. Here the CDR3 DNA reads TGTGCCAGCAGTTTGGACAGGGGGCATAATTCACCCCTCCACTTT.

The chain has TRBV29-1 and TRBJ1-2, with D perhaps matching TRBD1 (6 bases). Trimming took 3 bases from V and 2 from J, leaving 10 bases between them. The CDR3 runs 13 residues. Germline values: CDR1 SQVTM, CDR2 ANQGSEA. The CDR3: CSVERGSNYGYTF. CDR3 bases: TGCAGCGTTGAGAGGGGGTCAAACTATGGCTACACCTTC.

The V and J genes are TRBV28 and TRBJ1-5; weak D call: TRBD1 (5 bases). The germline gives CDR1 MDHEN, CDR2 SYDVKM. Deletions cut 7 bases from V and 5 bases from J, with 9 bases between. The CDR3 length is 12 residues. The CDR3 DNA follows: TGTGCCAGCAAAGAAGGGGATCAGCCCCAGCATTTT. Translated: CASKEGDQPQHF.

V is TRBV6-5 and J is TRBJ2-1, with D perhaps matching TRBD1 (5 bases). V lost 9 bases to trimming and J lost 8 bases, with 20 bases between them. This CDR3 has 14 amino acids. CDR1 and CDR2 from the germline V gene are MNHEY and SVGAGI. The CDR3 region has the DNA TGTGCCAGTAAACGGCAGGGTTGGGGCTATGAGCAGTTCTTC. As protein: CASKRQGWGYEQFF.

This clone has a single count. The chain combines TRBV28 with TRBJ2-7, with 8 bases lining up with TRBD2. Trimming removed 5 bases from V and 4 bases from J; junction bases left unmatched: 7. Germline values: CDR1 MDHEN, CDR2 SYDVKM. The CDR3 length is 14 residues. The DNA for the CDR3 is TGTGCCAGCAGTAGCCCGGGGGGGTATTACGAGCAGTACTTC. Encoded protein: CASSSPGGYYEQYF.

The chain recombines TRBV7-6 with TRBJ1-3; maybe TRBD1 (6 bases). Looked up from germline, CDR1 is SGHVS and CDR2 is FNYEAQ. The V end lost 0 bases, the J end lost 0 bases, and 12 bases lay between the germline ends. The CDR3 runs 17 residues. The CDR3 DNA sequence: TGTGCCAGCAGCTTAGCGGGTGACAGGCCCTCTGGAAACACCATATATTTT. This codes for CASSLAGDRPSGNTIYF. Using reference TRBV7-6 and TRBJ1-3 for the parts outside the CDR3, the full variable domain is GAGVSQSPRYKVTKRGQDVALRCDPISGHVSLYWYRQALGQGPEFLTYFNYEAQQDKSGLPNDRFSAERPEGSISTLTIQRTEQRDSAMYRCASSLAGDRPSGNTIYFGEGSWLTVV.

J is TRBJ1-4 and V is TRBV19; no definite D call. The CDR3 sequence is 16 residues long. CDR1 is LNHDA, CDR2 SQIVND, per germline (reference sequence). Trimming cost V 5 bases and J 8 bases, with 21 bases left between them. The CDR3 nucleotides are TGTGCCAGTAGTTCAAACTGGGCATCGGGAGAGGAAAAACTGTTTTTT. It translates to CASSSNWASGEEKLFF.

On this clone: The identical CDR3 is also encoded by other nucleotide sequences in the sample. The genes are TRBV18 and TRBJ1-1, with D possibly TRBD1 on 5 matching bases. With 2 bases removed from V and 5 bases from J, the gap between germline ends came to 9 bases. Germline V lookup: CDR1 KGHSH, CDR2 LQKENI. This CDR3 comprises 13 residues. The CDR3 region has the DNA TGTGCCAGCTCACCAAGGGGAAGGACTGAAGCTTTCTTT. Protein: CASSPRGRTEAFF.

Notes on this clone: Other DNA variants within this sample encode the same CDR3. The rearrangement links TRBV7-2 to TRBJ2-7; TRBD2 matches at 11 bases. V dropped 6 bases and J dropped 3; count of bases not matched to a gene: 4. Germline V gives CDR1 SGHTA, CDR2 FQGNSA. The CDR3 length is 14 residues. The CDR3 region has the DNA TGTGCCAGCAGTCCCGGGACTAGCGGCTACGAGCAGTACTTC. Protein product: CASSPGTSGYEQYF.